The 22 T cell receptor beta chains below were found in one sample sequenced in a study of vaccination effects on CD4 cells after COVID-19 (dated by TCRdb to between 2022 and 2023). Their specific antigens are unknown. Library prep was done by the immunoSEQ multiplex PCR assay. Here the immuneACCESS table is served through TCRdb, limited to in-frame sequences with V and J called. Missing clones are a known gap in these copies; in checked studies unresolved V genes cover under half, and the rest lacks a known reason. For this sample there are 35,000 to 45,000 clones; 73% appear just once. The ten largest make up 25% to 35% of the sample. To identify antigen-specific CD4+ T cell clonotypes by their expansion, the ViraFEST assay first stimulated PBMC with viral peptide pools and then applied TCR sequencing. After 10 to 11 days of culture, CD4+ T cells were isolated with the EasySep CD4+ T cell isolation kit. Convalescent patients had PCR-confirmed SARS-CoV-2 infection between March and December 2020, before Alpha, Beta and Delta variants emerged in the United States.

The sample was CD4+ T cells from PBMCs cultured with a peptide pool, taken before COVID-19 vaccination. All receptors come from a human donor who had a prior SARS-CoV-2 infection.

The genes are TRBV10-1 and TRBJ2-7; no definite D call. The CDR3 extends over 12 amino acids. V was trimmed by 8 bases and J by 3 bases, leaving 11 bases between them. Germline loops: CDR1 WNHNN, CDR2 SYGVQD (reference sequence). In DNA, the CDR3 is TGCGCCAGCCGATCTCAGGACTACGAGCAGTACTTC. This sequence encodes CASRSQDYEQYF.

CDR3 DNA sequence: TGTGCCAGCAGCACCCGGACTAGCTGGAATGAGCAGTTCTTC. It is translated as CASSTRTSWNEQFF. The chain carries TRBV9 and TRBJ2-1; 8 bases map to TRBD2. Trimming cost V 4 bases and J 7 bases; bases outside gene matches: 7. Germline V gene data show CDR1 as SGDLS and CDR2 as YYNGEE. The CDR3 is made up of 14 amino acids.

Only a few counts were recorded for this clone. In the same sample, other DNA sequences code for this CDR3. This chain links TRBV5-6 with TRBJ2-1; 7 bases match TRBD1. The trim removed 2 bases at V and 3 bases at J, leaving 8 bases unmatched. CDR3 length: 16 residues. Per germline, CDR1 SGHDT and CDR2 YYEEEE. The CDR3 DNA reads TGTGCCAGCAGCTTAACAGGGGCCAACCTCTACAATGAGCAGTTCTTC. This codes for CASSLTGANLYNEQFF. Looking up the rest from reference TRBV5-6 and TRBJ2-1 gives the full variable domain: DAGVTQSPTHLIKTRGQQVTLRCSPKSGHDTVSWYQQALGQGPQFIFQYYEEEERQRGNFPDRFSGHQFPNYSSELNVNALLLGDSALYLCASSLTGANLYNEQFFGPGTRLTVL.

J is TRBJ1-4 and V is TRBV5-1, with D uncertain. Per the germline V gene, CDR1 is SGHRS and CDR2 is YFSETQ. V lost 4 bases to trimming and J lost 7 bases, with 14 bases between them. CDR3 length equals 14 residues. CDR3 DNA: TGCGCCAGCAGCCCGACTGCAATATTTGAAAAACTGTTTTTT. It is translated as CASSPTAIFEKLFF.

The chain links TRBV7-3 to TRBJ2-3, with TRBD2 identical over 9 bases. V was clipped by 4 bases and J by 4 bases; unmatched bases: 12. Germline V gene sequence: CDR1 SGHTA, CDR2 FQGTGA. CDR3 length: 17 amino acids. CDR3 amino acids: CASSSQGSGGWADTQYF. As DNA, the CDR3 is TGTGCCAGCAGCTCCCAGGGAAGCGGGGGGTGGGCAGATACGCAGTATTTT.

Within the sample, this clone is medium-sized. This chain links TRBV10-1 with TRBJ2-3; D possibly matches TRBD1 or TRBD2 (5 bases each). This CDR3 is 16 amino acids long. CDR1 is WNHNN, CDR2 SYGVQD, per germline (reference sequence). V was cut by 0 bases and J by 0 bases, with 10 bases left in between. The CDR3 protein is CASSESGRTSTDTQYF. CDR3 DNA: TGCGCCAGCAGTGAGTCGGGGCGGACTAGCACAGATACGCAGTATTTT.

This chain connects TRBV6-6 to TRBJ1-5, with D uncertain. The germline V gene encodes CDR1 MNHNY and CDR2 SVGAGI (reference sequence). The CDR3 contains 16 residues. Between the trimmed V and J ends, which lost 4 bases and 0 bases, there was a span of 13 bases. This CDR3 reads CASSFRPGNSNQPQHF. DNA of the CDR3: TGTGCCAGCAGTTTCCGCCCCGGGAATAGCAATCAGCCCCAGCATTTT.

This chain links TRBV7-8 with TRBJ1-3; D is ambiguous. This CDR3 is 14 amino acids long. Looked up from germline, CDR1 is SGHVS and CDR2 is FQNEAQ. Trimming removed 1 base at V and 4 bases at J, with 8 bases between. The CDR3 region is CASSLVRSGNTIYF. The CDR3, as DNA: TGTGCCAGCAGCTTAGTGAGGTCGGGAAACACCATATATTTT.

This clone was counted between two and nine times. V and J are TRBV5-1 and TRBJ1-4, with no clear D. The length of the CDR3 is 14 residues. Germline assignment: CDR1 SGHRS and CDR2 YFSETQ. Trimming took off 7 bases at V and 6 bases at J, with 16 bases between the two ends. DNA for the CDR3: TGCGCCAGCCAAGGCCGGGTGGGCGATGAAAAACTGTTTTTT. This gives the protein CASQGRVGDEKLFF. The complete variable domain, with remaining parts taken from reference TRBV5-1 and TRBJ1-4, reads KAGVTQTPRYLIKTRGQQVTLSCSPISGHRSVSWYQQTPGQGLQFLFEYFSETQRNKGNFPGRFSGRQFSNSRSEMNVSTLELGDSALYLCASQGRVGDEKLFFGSGTQLSVL.

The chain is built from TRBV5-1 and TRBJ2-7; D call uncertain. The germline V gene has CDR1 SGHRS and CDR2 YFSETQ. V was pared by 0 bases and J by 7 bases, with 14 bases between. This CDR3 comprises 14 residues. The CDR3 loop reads CASSLDFRVAEQYF. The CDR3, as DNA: TGCGCCAGCAGCTTGGATTTCAGAGTCGCGGAGCAGTACTTC.

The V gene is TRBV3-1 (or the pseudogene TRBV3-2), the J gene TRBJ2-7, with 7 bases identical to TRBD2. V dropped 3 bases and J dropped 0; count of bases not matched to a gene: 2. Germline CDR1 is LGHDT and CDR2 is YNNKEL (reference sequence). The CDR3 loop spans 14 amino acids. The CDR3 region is CASSQGGNSYEQYF. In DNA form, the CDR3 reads TGTGCCAGCAGCCAGGGGGGGAACTCCTACGAGCAGTACTTC.

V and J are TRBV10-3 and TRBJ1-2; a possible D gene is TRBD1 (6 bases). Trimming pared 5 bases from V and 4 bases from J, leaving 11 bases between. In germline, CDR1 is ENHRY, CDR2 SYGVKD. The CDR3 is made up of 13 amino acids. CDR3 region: CAISSTTGYGYTF. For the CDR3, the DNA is TGTGCCATCAGTTCAACGACAGGCTATGGCTACACCTTC.

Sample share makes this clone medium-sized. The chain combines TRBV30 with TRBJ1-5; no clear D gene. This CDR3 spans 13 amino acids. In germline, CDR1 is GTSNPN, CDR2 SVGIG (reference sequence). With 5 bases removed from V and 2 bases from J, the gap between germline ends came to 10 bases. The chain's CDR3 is CAWSDQGNQPQHF. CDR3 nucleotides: TGTGCCTGGTCCGATCAGGGCAATCAGCCCCAGCATTTT.

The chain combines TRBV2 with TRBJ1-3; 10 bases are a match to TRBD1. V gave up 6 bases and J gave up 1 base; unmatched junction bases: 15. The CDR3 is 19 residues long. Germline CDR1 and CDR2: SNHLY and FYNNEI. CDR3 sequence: CASRWLGQGTRRSGNTIYF. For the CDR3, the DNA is TGTGCCAGCAGGTGGTTGGGACAGGGGACCCGAAGGTCTGGAAACACCATATATTTT.

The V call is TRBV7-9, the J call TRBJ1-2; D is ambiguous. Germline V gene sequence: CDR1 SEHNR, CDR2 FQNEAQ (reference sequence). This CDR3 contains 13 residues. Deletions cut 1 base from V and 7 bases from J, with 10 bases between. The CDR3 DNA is TGTGCCAGCAGCTTAGACTCGGTGGGTGGCTACACCTTC. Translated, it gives CASSLDSVGGYTF. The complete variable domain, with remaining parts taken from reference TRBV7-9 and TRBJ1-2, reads DTGVSQNPRHKITKRGQNVTFRCDPISEHNRLYWYRQTLGQGPEFLTYFQNEAQLEKSRLLSDRFSAERPKGSFSTLEIQRTEQGDSAMYLCASSLDSVGGYTFGSGTRLTVV.

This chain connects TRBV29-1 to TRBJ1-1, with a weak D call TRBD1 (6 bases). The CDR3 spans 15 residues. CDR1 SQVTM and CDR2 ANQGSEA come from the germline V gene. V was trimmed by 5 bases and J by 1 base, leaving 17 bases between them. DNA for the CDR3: TGCAGCGTTTACAGCGAAGAGGGACAGAACACTGAAGCTTTCTTT. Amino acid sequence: CSVYSEEGQNTEAFF.

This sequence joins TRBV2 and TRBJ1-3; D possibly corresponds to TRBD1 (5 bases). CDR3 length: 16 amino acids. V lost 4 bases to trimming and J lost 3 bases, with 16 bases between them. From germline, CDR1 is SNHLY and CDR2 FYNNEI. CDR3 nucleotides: TGTGCCAGCAGTGGATGGGCAGGGCTGGGTGGAAACACCATATATTTT. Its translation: CASSGWAGLGGNTIYF.

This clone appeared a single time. The CDR3 is CASSHDLTGELFF. DNA for the CDR3: TGTGCCAGCAGCCATGACCTCACCGGGGAGCTGTTTTTT. This chain links TRBV14 with TRBJ2-2; D is ambiguous. The CDR3 is 13 amino acids. Germline V lookup: CDR1 SGHDN, CDR2 FVKESK. With 3 bases removed from V and 4 bases from J, the gap between germline ends came to 6 bases. The full variable domain, its missing parts supplied by reference TRBV14 and TRBJ2-2, is EAGVTQFPSHSVIEKGQTVTLRCDPISGHDNLYWYRRVMGKEIKFLLHFVKESKQDESGMPNNRFLAERTGGTYSTLKVQPAELEDSGVYFCASSHDLTGELFFGEGSRLTVL.

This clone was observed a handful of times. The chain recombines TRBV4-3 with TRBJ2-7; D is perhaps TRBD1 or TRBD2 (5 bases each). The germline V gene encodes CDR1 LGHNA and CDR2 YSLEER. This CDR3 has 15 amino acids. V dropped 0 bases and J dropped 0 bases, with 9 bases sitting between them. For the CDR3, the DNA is TGCGCCAGCAGCCAAGACTACGGGACCTCCTACGAGCAGTACTTC. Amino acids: CASSQDYGTSYEQYF.

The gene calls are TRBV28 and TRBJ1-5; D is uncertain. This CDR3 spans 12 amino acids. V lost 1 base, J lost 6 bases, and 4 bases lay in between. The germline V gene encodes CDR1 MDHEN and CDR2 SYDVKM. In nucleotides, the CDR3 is TGTGCCAGCAGTTTATATGTTCAGCCCCAGCATTTT. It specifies CASSLYVQPQHF.

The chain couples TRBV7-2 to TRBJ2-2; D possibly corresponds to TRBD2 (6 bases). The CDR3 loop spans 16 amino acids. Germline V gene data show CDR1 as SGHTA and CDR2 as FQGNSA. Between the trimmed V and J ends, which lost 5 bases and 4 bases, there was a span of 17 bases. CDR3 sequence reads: CASSPTAGLFTGELFF. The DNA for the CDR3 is TGTGCCAGCAGCCCCACGGCGGGACTTTTCACCGGGGAGCTGTTTTTT.

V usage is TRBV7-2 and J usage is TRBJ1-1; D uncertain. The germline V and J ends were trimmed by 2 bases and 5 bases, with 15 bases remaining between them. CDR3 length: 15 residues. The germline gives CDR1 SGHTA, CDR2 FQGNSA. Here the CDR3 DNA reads TGTGCCAGCAGCTTATGGGCAGTTGTGGCAACTGAAGCTTTCTTT. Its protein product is CASSLWAVVATEAFF.